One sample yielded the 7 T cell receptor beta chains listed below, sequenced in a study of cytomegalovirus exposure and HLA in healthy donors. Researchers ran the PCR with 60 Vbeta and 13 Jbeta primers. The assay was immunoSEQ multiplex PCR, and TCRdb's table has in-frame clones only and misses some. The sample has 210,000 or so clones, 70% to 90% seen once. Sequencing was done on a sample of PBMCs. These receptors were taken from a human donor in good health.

The CDR3 sequence is CASRDRGFNQPQHF. Here the CDR3 DNA reads TGTGCCAGTAGGGACAGGGGGTTCAATCAGCCCCAGCATTTT. The chain links TRBV19 to TRBJ1-5; 10 bases align to TRBD1. The CDR3 length is 14 residues. The germline gives CDR1 LNHDA, CDR2 SQIVND (reference sequence). The V gene end was trimmed by 6 bases and the J gene end by 3 bases; junction bases not matched to a gene: 2.

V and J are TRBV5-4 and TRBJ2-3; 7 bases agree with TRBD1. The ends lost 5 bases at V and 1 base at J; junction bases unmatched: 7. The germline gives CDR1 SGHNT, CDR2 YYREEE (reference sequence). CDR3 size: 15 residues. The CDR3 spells CASSRGDRGTDTQYF. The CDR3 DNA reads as TGTGCCAGCAGTCGAGGCGACAGGGGCACAGATACGCAGTATTTT.

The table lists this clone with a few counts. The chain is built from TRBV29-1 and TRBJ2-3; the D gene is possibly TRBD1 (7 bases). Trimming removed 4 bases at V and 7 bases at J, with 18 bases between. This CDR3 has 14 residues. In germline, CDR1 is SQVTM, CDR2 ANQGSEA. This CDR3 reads CSVGGRGVRYTQYF. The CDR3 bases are TGCAGCGTTGGAGGCAGGGGGGTTAGGTATACGCAGTATTTT.

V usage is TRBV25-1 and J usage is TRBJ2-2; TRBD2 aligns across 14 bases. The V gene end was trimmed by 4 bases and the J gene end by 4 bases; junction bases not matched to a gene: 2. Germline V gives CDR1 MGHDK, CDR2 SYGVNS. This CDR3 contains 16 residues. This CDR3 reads CASSVGLAGGTGELFF. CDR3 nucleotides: TGTGCCAGCAGTGTAGGACTAGCGGGAGGCACCGGGGAGCTGTTTTTT. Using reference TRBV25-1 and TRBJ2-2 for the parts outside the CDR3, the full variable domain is EADIYQTPRYLVIGTGKKITLECSQTMGHDKMYWYQQDPGMELHLIHYSYGVNSTEKGDLSSESTVSRIRTEHFPLTLESARPSHTSQYLCASSVGLAGGTGELFFGEGSRLTVL.

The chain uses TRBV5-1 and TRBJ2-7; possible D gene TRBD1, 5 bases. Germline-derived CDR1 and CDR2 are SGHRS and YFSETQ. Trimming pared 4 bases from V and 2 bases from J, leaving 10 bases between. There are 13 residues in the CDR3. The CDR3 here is CASSTGATYEQYF. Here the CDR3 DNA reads TGCGCCAGCAGCACAGGCGCGACCTACGAGCAGTACTTC.

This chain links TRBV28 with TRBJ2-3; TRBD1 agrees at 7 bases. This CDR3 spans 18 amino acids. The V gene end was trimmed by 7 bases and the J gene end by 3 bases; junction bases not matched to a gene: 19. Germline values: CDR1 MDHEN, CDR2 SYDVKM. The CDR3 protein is CASNLRRIGQEKTDTQYF. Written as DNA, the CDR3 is TGTGCCAGCAACCTCCGCCGGATAGGACAGGAGAAAACAGATACGCAGTATTTT.

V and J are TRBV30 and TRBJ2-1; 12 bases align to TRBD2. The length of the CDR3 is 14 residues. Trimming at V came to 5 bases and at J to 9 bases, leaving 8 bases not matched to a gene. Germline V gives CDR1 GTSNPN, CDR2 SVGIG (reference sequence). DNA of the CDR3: TGTGCCTGGGGGGGACTAGCGGGTTATGGTGAGCAGTTCTTC. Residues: CAWGGLAGYGEQFF.